The clone carrying this T cell receptor beta chain appeared many times. Its matching antigen is unknown. This record belongs to a study of T cells after yellow fever vaccination. Findings and limits, study-wide: Some clonotypes, a small share, were shared between CD4 and CD8 compartments. Abundant bulk-population clonotypes could contaminate the FACS-sorted repertoires.

With 1 base removed from V and 3 bases from J, the gap between germline ends came to 10 bases. Germline assignment: CDR1 SGHVS and CDR2 FNYEAQ. The CDR3 loop spans 15 amino acids. Synthesis of TCR cDNA relied on 5'RACE template switching, which attached a universal primer site and UMIs. TCRdb used MiXCR to reprocess the 5' RACE reads, holding one entry per CDR3 protein. The sample consists of 65,000 to 70,000 distinct CDR3 sequences, about 6% of them appearing once. The source of this sequence is a man aged 18 to 30 who received the YFV17D yellow fever vaccine. The V call is TRBV7-6, the J call TRBJ1-3; D unresolved. Specimen: CD4+ T cells sorted from PBMCs, collected about 2 weeks after the first yellow fever vaccination. Here the CDR3 reads CASSLVPGNGNTIYF. The CDR3 region has the DNA TGTGCCAGCAGCTTAGTTCCCGGGAATGGAAACACCATATATTTT.